The present T cell receptor beta chain was sequenced within a study of blood T cell repertoires in COVID-19. Clones were sequenced by immunoSEQ multiplex PCR, and TCRdb holds only the in-frame ones, with some missing. The sample carries 35,000 to 45,000 clones, about 77% recorded once. This CDR3 has 16 residues. The V gene end was trimmed by 5 bases and the J gene end by 0 bases; junction bases not matched to a gene: 3. CDR1 SGHAT and CDR2 FQNNGV come from the germline V gene. This chain uses TRBV11-2 with TRBJ2-7; 14 positions agree with TRBD2. Sequencing input: peripheral blood. The sequence derives from a man between 60 and 75 years old with acute or convalescent COVID-19. DNA of the CDR3: TGTGCCAGCAGCCGGGGACTAGCGGGAGTCTCCTACGAGCAGTACTTC. It specifies CASSRGLAGVSYEQYF.